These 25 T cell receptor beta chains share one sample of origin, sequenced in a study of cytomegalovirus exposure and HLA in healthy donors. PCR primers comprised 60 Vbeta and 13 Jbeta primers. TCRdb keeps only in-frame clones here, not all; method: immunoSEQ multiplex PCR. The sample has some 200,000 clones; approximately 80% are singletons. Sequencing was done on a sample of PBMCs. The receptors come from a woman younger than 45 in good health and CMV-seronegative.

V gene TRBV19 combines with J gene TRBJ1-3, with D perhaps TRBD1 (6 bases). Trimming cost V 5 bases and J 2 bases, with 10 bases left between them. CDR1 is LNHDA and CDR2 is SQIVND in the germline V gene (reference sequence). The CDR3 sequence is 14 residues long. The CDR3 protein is CASSAGATGNTIYF. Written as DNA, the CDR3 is TGTGCCAGTAGTGCAGGGGCCACTGGAAACACCATATATTTT.

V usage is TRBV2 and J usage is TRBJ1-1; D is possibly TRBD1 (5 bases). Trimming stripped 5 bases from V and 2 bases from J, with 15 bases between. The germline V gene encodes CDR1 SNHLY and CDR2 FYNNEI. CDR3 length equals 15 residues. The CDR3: CASSSRLGGNTEAFF. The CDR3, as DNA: TGTGCCAGCAGTTCTCGACTCGGGGGAAACACTGAAGCTTTCTTT.

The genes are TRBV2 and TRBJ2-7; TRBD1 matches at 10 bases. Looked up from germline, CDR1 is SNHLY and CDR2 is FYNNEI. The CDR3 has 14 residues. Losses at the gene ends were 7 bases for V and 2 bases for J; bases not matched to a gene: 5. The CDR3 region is CASTIGQGAYEQYF. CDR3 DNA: TGTGCCAGCACCATAGGACAGGGGGCCTACGAGCAGTACTTC.

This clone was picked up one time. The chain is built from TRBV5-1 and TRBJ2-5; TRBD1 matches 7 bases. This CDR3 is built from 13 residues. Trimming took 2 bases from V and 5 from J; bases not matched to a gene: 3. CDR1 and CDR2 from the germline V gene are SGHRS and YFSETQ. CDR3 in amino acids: CASSFSGGETQYF. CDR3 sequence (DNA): TGCGCCAGCAGCTTCTCAGGGGGTGAGACCCAGTACTTC. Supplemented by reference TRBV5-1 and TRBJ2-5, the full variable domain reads KAGVTQTPRYLIKTRGQQVTLSCSPISGHRSVSWYQQTPGQGLQFLFEYFSETQRNKGNFPGRFSGRQFSNSRSEMNVSTLELGDSALYLCASSFSGGETQYFGPGTRLLVL.

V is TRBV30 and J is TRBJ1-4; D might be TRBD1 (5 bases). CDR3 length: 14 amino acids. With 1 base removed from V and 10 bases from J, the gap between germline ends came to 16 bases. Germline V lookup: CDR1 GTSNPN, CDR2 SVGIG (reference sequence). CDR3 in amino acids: CAWSGGLAGGKLFF. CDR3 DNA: TGTGCCTGGAGTGGGGGCCTGGCCGGTGGAAAACTGTTTTTT.

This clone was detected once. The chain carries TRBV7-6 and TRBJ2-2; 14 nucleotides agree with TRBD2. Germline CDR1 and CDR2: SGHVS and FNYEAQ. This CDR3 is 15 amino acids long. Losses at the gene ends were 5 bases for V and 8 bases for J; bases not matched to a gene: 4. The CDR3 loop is CASSAWTSGRGELFF. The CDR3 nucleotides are TGTGCCAGCAGCGCCTGGACTAGCGGGAGGGGGGAGCTGTTTTTT.

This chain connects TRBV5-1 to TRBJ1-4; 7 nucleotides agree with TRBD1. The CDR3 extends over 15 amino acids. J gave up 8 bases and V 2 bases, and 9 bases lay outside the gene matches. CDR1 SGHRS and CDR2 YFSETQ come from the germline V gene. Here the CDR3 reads CASSLGGAEREKLFF. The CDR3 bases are TGCGCCAGCAGCTTAGGGGGCGCGGAACGCGAAAAACTGTTTTTT.

The CDR3 is CASSPPTRTEAFF. Written as DNA, the CDR3 is TGTGCCAGCTCACCACCGACACGAACTGAAGCTTTCTTT. The chain has TRBV18 and TRBJ1-1, with no clear D. Trimming removed 0 bases from V and 5 bases from J, with 7 bases in between. Germline V gene lookup returns CDR1 KGHSH and CDR2 LQKENI. This CDR3 is built from 13 residues.

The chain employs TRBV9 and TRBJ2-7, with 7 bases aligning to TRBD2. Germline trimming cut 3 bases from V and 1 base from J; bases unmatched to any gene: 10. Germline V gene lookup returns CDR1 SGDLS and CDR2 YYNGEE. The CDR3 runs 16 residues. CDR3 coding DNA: TGTGCCAGCAGCGGTGGGGCTAGCGGAGGGTCCTACGAGCAGTACTTC. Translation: CASSGGASGGSYEQYF.

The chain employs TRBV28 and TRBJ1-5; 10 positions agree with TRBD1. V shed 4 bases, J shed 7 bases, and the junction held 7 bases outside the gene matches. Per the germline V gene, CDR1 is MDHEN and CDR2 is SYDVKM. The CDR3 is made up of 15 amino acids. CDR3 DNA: TGTGCCAGCAGTTCCGTGGGACAGGGGTCCCAGCCCCAGCATTTT. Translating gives CASSSVGQGSQPQHF. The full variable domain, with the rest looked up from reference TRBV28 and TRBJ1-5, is DVKVTQSSRYLVKRTGEKVFLECVQDMDHENMFWYRQDPGLGLRLIYFSYDVKMKEKGDIPEGYSVSREKKERFSLILESASTNQTSMYLCASSSVGQGSQPQHFGDGTRLSIL.

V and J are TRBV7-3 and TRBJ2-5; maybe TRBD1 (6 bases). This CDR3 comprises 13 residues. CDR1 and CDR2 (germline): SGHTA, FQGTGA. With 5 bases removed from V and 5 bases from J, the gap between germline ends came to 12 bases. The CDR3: CASSPTGQETQYF. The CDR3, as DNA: TGTGCCAGCAGCCCGACAGGTCAGGAGACCCAGTACTTC.

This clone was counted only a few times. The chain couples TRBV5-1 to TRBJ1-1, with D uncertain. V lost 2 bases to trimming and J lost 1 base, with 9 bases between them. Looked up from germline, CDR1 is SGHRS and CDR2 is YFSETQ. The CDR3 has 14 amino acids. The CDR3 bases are TGCGCCAGCAGCTTACCTCGACAGAACACTGAAGCTTTCTTT. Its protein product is CASSLPRQNTEAFF.

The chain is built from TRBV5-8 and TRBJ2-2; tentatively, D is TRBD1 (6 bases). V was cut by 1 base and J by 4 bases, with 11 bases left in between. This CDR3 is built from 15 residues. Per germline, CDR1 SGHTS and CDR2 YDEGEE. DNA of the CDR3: TGTGCCAGCAGCTTGTTGGGGGCAATCACCGGGGAGCTGTTTTTT. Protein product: CASSLLGAITGELFF.

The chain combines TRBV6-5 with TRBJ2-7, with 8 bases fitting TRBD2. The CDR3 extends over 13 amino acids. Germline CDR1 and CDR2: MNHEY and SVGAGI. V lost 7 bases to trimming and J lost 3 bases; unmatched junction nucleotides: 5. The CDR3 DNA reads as TGTGCCAGCAACCTTGGGACTAGCTACGAGCAGTACTTC. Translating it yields CASNLGTSYEQYF.

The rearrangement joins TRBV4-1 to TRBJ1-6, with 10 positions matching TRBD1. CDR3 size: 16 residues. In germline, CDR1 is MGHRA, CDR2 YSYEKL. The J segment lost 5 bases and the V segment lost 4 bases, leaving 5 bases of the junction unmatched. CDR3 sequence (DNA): TGCGCCAGCAGCCGGGACAGGGGAATGAATAATTCACCCCTCCACTTT. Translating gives CASSRDRGMNNSPLHF.

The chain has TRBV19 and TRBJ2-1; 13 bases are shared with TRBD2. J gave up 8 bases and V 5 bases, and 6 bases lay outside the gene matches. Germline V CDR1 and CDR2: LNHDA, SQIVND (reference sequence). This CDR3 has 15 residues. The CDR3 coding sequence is TGTGCCAGTAGTGTAACTAGCGGGAGGGCCGATGAGCAGTTCTTC. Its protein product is CASSVTSGRADEQFF.

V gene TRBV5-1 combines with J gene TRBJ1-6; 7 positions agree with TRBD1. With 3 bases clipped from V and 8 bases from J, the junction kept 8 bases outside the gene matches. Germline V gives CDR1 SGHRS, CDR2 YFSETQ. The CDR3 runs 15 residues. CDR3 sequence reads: CASSYGTDEYSPLHF. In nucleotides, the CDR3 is TGCGCCAGCAGCTATGGGACAGATGAATATTCACCCCTCCACTTT.

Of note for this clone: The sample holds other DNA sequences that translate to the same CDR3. CDR3 in amino acids: CASSLTGGQETQYF. Written as DNA, the CDR3 is TGTGCCAGCAGCTTGACAGGGGGCCAGGAGACCCAGTACTTC. The chain recombines TRBV7-3 with TRBJ2-5; 10 positions agree with TRBD1. This CDR3 is built from 14 residues. From germline, CDR1 is SGHTA and CDR2 FQGTGA. V lost 3 bases, J lost 5 bases, and 3 bases stayed unmatched.

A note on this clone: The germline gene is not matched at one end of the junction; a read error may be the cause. The CDR3 nucleotides are TGTGCCAGCAGCCAAGATGTAGGGTCTAGCCCACCCCACTTC. It yields the protein CASSQDVGSSPPHF. The rearrangement uses TRBV14 and TRBJ2-7; maybe TRBD2 (5 bases). The CDR3 consists of 14 residues. Germline loops: CDR1 SGHDN, CDR2 FVKESK.

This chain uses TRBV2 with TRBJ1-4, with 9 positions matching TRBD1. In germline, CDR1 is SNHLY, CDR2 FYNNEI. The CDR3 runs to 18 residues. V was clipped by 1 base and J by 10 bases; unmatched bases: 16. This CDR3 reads CASSEGTGGGRLIGKLFF. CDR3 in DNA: TGTGCCAGCAGTGAAGGTACAGGGGGCGGCAGGCTGATCGGAAAACTGTTTTTT.

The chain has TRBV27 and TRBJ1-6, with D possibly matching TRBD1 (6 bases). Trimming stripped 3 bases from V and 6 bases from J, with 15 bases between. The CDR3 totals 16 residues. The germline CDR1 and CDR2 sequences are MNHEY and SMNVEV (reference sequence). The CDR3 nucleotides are TGTGCCAGCAGTTTTTTAGGGGGAGCCCTTAATTCACCCCTCCACTTT. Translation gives CASSFLGGALNSPLHF.

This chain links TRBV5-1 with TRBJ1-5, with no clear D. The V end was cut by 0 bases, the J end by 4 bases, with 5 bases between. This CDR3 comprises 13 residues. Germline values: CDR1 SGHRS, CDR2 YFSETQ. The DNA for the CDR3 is TGCGCCAGCAGCTTGGATTTAAATCAGCCCCAGCATTTT. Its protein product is CASSLDLNQPQHF.

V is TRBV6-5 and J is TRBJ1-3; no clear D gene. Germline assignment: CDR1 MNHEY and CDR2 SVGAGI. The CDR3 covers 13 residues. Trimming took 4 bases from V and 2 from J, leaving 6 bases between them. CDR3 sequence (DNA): TGTGCCAGCAGTTTGTTCGCTGGAAACACCATATATTTT. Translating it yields CASSLFAGNTIYF.

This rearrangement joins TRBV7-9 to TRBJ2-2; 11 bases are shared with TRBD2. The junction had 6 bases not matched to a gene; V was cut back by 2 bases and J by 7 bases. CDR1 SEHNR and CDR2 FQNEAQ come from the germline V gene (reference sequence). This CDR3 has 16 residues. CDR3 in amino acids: CASSLLAGGDGGELFF. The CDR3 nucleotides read TGTGCCAGCAGCTTATTAGCGGGAGGGGACGGCGGGGAGCTGTTTTTT.

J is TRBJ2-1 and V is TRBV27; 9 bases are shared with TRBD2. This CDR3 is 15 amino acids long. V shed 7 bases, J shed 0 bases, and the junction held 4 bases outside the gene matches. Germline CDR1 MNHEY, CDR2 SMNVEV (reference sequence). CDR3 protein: CASNIAGDSYNEQFF. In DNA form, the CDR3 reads TGTGCCAGCAATATAGCGGGGGACTCCTACAATGAGCAGTTCTTC.